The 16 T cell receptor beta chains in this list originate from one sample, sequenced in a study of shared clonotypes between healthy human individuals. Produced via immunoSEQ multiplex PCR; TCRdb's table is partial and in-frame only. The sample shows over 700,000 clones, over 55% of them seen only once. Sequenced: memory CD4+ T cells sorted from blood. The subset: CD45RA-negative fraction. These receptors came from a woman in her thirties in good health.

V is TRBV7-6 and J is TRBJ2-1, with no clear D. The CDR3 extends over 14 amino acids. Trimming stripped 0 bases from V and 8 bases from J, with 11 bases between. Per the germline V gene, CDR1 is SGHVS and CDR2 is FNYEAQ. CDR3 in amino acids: CASSLAPSADEQFF. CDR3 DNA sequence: TGTGCCAGCAGCTTAGCCCCCTCGGCAGATGAGCAGTTCTTC.

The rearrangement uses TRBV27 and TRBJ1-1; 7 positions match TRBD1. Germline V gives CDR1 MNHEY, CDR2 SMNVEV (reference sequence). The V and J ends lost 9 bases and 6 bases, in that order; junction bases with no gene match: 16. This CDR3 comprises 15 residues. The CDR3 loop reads CASSLNYRGSPEAFF. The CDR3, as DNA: TGTGCCAGTTCGCTGAACTACAGGGGCTCCCCTGAAGCTTTCTTT.

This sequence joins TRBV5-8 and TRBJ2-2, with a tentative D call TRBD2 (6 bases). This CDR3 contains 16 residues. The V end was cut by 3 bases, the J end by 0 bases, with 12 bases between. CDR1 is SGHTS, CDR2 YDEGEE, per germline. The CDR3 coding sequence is TGTGCCAGCAGCTGGGGGGACGGTCCGAACACCGGGGAGCTGTTTTTT. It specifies CASSWGDGPNTGELFF.

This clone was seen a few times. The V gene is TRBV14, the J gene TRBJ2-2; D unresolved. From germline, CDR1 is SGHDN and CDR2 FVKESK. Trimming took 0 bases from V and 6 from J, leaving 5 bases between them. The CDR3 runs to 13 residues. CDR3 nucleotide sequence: TGTGCCAGCAGCCAAGATTGGGCCGGGGAGCTGTTTTTT. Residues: CASSQDWAGELFF.

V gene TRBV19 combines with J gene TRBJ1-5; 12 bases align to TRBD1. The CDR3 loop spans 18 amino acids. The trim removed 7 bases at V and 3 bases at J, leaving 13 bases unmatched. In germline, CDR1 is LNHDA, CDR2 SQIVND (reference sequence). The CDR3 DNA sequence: TGTGCCAGTACCAGAACCGGGACAGGGGGCCCGAACAATCAGCCCCAGCATTTT. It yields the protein CASTRTGTGGPNNQPQHF.

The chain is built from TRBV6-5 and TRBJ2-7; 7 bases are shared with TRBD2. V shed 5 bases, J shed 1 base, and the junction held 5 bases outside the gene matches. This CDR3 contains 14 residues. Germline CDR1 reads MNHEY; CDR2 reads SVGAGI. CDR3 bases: TGTGCCAGCAGTCTCATAGCGGGTTCCTACGAGCAGTACTTC. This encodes CASSLIAGSYEQYF.

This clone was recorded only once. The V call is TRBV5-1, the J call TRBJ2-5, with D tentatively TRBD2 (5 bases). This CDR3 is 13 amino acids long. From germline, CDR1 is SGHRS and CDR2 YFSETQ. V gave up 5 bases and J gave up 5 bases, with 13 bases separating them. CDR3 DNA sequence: TGCGCCAGCAGTATTGAGGGAAGGGAGACCCAGTACTTC. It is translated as CASSIEGRETQYF.

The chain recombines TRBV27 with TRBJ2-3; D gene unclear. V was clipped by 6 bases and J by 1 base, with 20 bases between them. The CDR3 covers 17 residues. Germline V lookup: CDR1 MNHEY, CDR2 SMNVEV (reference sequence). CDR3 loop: CASSAREVVVRTDTQYF. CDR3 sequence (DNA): TGTGCCAGCAGCGCCCGCGAGGTGGTAGTTCGCACAGATACGCAGTATTTT.

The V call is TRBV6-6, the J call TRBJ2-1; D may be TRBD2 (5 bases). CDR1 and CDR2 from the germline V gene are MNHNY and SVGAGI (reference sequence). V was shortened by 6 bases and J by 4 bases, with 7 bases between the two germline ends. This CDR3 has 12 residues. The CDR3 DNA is TGTGCCAGCAGCCAGCGGTACAATGAGCAGTTCTTC. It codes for CASSQRYNEQFF.

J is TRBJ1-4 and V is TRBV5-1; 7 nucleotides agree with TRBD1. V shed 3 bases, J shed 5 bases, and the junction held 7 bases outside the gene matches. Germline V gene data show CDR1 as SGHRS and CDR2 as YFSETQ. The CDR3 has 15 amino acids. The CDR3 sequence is CASSYSGTENEKLFF. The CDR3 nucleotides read TGCGCCAGCAGCTATTCGGGGACAGAGAATGAAAAACTGTTTTTT.

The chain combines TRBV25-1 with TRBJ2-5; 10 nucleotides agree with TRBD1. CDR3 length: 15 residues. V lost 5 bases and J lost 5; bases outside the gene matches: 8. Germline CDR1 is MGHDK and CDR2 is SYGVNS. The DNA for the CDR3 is TGTGCCAGCAGTCACGACAGGGGGCGATGGGAGACCCAGTACTTC. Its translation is CASSHDRGRWETQYF. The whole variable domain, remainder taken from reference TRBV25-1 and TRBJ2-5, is EADIYQTPRYLVIGTGKKITLECSQTMGHDKMYWYQQDPGMELHLIHYSYGVNSTEKGDLSSESTVSRIRTEHFPLTLESARPSHTSQYLCASSHDRGRWETQYFGPGTRLLVL.

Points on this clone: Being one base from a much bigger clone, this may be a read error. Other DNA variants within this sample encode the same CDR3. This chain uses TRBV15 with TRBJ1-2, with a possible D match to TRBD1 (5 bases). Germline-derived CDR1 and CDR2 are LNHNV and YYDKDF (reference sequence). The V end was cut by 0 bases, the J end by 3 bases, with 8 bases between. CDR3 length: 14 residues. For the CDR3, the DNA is TGTGCCACCAGCAGAGATAGGGGAGACTATGGCTACACCTTC. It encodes CATSRDRGDYGYTF.

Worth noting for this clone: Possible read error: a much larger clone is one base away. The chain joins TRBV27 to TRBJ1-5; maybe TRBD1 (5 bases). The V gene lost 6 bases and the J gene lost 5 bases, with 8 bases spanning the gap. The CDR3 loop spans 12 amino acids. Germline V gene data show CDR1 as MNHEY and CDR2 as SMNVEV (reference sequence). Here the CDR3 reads CASRFRDQPQHF. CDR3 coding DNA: TGTGCCAGCAGGTTCAGGGATCAGCCCCAGCATTTT.

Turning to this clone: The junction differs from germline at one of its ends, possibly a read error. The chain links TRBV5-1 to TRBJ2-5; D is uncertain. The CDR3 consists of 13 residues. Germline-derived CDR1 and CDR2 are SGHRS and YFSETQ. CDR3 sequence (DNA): TGCGCCAACAGCTTAATTGGACAAGAGACCCAGTACTTC. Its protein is CANSLIGQETQYF. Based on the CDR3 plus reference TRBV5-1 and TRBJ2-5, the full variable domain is KAGVTQTPRYLIKTRGQQVTLSCSPISGHRSVSWYQQTPGQGLQFLFEYFSETQRNKGNFPGRFSGRQFSNSRSEMNVSTLELGDSALYLCANSLIGQETQYFGPGTRLLVL.

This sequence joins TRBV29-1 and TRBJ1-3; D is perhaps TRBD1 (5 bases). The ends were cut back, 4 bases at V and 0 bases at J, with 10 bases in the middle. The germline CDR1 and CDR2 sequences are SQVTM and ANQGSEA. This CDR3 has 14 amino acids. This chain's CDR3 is CSVGGGFSGNTIYF. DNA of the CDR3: TGCAGCGTTGGTGGGGGTTTCTCTGGAAACACCATATATTTT.

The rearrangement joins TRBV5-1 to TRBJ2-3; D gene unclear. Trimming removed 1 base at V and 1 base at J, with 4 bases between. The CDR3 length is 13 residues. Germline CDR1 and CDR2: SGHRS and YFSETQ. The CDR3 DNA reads TGCGCCAGCAGCTTGTGGGGCACAGATACGCAGTATTTT. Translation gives CASSLWGTDTQYF.